This T cell receptor (beta chain) originates from a study of blood T cell repertoires in COVID-19. Background on the study: Nucleic acid was either cDNA or gDNA, and it came from T cells, B-cell-depleted T cells, or PBMCs.

Looked up from germline, CDR1 is MNHEY and CDR2 is SMNVEV (reference sequence). V lost 6 bases and J lost 8; bases outside the gene matches: 15. This CDR3 has 15 amino acids. Repertoires were generated with immunoSEQ multiplex PCR, while TCRdb's copy carries only in-frame clones and drops some. This table holds roughly 130,000 clones, roughly 80% found once. The receptor was derived from a woman in her 70s with COVID-19, enrolled during active disease. Input material: peripheral blood. The chain couples TRBV27 to TRBJ1-2, with 7 bases matching TRBD1. In nucleotides, the CDR3 is TGTGCCAGCAGGCGTACAGGGGAAGAAAGGTGGGGCTACACCTTC. Its protein product is CASRRTGEERWGYTF.